The 12 T cell receptor beta chains reported below all come from one sample, sequenced in a study of blood T cell repertoires in COVID-19. TCRdb keeps only in-frame clones here, not all; method: immunoSEQ multiplex PCR. The data show 75,000 to 95,000 clones, with approximately 90% seen just once and around 19% held by the top ten. Sequencing was done on a sample of peripheral blood. The receptors shown here come from an older woman with COVID-19, enrolled during active disease.

The chain links TRBV9 to TRBJ2-7; 9 bases agree with TRBD1. The ends lost 2 bases at V and 3 bases at J; junction bases unmatched: 9. Germline CDR1 SGDLS, CDR2 YYNGEE. CDR3 length equals 16 residues. Written as DNA, the CDR3 is TGTGCCAGCAGCGTTGACCCGGGACAGGGAATCTACGAGCAGTACTTC. This codes for CASSVDPGQGIYEQYF.

The CDR3 reads CASSDQVNTEAFF. CDR3 DNA sequence: TGTGCCAGCAGTGACCAGGTGAACACTGAAGCTTTCTTT. This sequence joins TRBV2 and TRBJ1-1; D is undetermined. V was shortened by 3 bases and J by 0 bases, with 5 bases between the two germline ends. CDR3 size: 13 residues. Germline-derived CDR1 and CDR2 are SNHLY and FYNNEI. The complete variable domain, with remaining parts taken from reference TRBV2 and TRBJ1-1, reads EPEVTQTPSHQVTQMGQEVILRCVPISNHLYFYWYRQILGQKVEFLVSFYNNEISEKSEIFDDQFSVERPDGSNFTLKIRSTKLEDSAMYFCASSDQVNTEAFFGQGTRLTVV.

The DNA of the CDR3 is TGTGCCAGCAGTCCGTCACAGCGGAGGAATTCACCCCTCCACTTT. Its protein product is CASSPSQRRNSPLHF. This chain connects TRBV28 to TRBJ1-6; D is uncertain. There are 15 residues in the CDR3. The germline gives CDR1 MDHEN, CDR2 SYDVKM. The V end was cut by 5 bases, the J end by 7 bases, with 15 bases between.

This clone has only one observation. V is TRBV7-8 and J is TRBJ1-1; tentative D call: TRBD1 (6 bases). The CDR3 loop spans 14 amino acids. Germline values: CDR1 SGHVS, CDR2 FQNEAQ. V lost 2 bases to trimming and J lost 0 bases, with 7 bases between them. The CDR3 here is CASSLQGLNTEAFF. The CDR3 DNA follows: TGTGCCAGCAGCTTACAGGGGTTGAACACTGAAGCTTTCTTT.

The V gene is TRBV6-5, the J gene TRBJ1-1; D ambiguous. V lost 2 bases to trimming and J lost 1 base, with 8 bases between them. The CDR3 runs to 14 residues. Per germline, CDR1 MNHEY and CDR2 SVGAGI. The CDR3 DNA reads as TGTGCCAGCAGTTACCAAAGCAAGAACACTGAAGCTTTCTTT. This codes for CASSYQSKNTEAFF.

The chain combines TRBV7-9 with TRBJ2-5; maybe TRBD2 (6 bases). This CDR3 region has 16 residues. Germline V CDR1 and CDR2: SEHNR, FQNEAQ (reference sequence). V lost 5 bases, J lost 5 bases, and 21 bases lay in between. This CDR3 reads CASSRAMAGRGETQYF. The CDR3 bases are TGTGCCAGCAGCCGTGCCATGGCGGGGCGAGGGGAGACCCAGTACTTC.

The V gene is TRBV24-1, the J gene TRBJ2-3, with D maybe TRBD2 (5 bases). The ends were cut back, 4 bases at V and 0 bases at J, with 10 bases in the middle. Germline CDR1 is KGHDR and CDR2 is SFDVKD. This CDR3 comprises 15 residues. CDR3 sequence (DNA): TGTGCCACCAGTGACCCGCGGACTAGCACAGATACGCAGTATTTT. Residues: CATSDPRTSTDTQYF.

The rearrangement joins TRBV10-3 to TRBJ1-1, with D possibly being TRBD1 (6 bases). Germline loops: CDR1 ENHRY, CDR2 SYGVKD. Trimming stripped 6 bases from V and 1 base from J, with 12 bases between. CDR3 length: 14 amino acids. The CDR3 sequence: CAISGTGRNTEAFF. The CDR3 coding sequence is TGTGCCATCAGCGGAACAGGGCGGAACACTGAAGCTTTCTTT.

This chain links TRBV27 with TRBJ1-2; D gene uncertain. The germline gives CDR1 MNHEY, CDR2 SMNVEV (reference sequence). CDR3 length: 13 amino acids. V dropped 4 bases and J dropped 11 bases, with 17 bases sitting between them. The CDR3 nucleotides read TGTGCCAGCAGTTCCTCTCCAACAGCTATTTACACCTTC. It is translated as CASSSSPTAIYTF.

With regard to this clone: At one end, the junction sequence differs from germline, possibly due to a read error. The sample carries other DNA sequences with the same CDR3. The gene calls are TRBV6-5 and TRBJ2-7; weak D call: TRBD2 (5 bases). The CDR3 runs 12 residues. The V gene's germline CDR1 is MNHEY and CDR2 SVGAGI. The CDR3 spells CAGGRLSYEQYF. The CDR3 DNA reads TGCGCCGGAGGTCGGTTGTCCTACGAGCAGTACTTC.

The CDR3 sequence is CSVGTAGNTIYF. In nucleotides, the CDR3 is TGCAGCGTTGGAACTGCTGGAAACACCATATATTTT. The V gene is TRBV29-1, the J gene TRBJ1-3; D is ambiguous. Trimming removed 4 bases at V and 2 bases at J, with 6 bases between. The germline CDR1 and CDR2 sequences are SQVTM and ANQGSEA. The CDR3 length is 12 residues.

The rearrangement joins TRBV5-6 to TRBJ2-3, with TRBD1 identical over 8 bases. Germline lookup yields CDR1 SGHDT and CDR2 YYEEEE. The CDR3 consists of 16 residues. V was pared by 6 bases and J by 5 bases, with 14 bases of the junction left unmatched. The CDR3 region is CASTGLRDRLRDTQYF. CDR3 coding DNA: TGTGCCAGCACCGGCTTACGGGACAGGTTGAGAGATACGCAGTATTTT. Full variable domain (outside the CDR3, taken from reference TRBV5-6 and TRBJ2-3): DAGVTQSPTHLIKTRGQQVTLRCSPKSGHDTVSWYQQALGQGPQFIFQYYEEEERQRGNFPDRFSGHQFPNYSSELNVNALLLGDSALYLCASTGLRDRLRDTQYFGPGTRLTVL.